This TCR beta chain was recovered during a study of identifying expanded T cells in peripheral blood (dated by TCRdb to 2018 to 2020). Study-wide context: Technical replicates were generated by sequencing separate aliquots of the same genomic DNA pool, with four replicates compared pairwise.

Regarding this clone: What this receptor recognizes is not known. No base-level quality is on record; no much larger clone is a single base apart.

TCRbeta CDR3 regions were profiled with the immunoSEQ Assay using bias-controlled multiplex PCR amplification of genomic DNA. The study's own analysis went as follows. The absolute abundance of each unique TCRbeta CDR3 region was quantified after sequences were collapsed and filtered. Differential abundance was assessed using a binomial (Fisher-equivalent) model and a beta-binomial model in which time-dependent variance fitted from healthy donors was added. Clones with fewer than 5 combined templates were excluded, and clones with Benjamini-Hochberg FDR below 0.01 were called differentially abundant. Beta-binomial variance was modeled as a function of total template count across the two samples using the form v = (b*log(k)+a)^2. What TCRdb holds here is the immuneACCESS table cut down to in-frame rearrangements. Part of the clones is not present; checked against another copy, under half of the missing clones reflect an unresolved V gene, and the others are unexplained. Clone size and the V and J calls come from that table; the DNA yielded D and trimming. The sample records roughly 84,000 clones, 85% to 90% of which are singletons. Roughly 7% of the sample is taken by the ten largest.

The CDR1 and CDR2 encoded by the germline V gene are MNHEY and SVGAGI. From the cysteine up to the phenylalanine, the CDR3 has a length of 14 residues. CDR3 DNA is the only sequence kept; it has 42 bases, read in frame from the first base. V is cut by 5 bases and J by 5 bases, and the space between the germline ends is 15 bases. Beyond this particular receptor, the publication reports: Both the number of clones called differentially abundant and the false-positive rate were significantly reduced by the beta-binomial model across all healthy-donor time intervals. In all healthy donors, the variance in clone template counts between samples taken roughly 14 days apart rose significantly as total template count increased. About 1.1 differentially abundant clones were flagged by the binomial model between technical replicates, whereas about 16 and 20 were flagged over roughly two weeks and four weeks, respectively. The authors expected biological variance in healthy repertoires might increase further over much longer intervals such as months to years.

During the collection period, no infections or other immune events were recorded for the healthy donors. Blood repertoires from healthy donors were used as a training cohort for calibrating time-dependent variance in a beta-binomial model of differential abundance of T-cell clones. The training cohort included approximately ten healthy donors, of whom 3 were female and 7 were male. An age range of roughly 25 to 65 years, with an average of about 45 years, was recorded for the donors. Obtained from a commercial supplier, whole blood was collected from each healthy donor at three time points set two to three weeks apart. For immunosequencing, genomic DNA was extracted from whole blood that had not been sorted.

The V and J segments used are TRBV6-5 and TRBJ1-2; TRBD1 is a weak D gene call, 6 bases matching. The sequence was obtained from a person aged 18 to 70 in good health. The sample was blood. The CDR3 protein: CASSPGKGGYGYTF. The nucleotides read TGTGCCAGCAGTCCAGGGAAGGGGGGGTATGGCTACACCTTC.